The clone carrying this TCR beta chain was counted only a few times. Its antigen is unidentified. 5'RACE with constant-segment primers built TCRalpha and TCRbeta cDNA libraries with UMIs. TCRdb called the 5' RACE reads again in MiXCR, with one record for every CDR3 protein. The table shows about 410,000 distinct CDR3 sequences, with about a sixth occurring only once. Germline V gene sequence: CDR1 MNHEY, CDR2 SMNVEV (reference sequence). The V gene lost 8 bases and the J gene lost 5 bases, with 10 bases spanning the gap. The CDR3 loop spans 13 amino acids. The data stem from a study of T-cell memory formation after mild COVID-19. Study in general: There were largely donor-specific TCR clusters.

Whole-study findings and limits: Mostly located in CM and EM were contracting CD4+ clones, with contracting CD8+ clones located in EMRA.

The TCR sequence derives from a man between 18 and 35 years old who had mild COVID-19 (a few samples of this study predate the infection). Cell type and time point are not known. This chain connects TRBV27 to TRBJ1-6, with no clear D. The sample taken for sequencing was PBMCs or a T cell subset sorted from them (not recorded which). The CDR3 protein is CASGPIHNSPLHF. The CDR3, as DNA: TGTGCCAGCGGGCCGATCCATAATTCACCCCTCCACTTT.